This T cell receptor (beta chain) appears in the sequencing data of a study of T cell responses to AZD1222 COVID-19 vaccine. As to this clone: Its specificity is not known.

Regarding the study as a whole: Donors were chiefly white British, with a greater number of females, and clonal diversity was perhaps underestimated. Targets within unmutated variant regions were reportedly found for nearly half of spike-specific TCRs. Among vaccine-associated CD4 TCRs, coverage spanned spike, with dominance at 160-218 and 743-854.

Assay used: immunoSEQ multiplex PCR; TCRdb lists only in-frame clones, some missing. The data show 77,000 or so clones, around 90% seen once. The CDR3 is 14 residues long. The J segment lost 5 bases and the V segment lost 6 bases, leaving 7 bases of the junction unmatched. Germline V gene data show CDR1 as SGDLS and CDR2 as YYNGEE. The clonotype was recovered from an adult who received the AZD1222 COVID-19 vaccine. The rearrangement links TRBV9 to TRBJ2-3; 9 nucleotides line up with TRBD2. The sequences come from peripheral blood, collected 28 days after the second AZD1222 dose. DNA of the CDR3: TGTGCCAGCAACTTAGCGGGAGAGAGAGATACGCAGTATTTT. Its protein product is CASNLAGERDTQYF.